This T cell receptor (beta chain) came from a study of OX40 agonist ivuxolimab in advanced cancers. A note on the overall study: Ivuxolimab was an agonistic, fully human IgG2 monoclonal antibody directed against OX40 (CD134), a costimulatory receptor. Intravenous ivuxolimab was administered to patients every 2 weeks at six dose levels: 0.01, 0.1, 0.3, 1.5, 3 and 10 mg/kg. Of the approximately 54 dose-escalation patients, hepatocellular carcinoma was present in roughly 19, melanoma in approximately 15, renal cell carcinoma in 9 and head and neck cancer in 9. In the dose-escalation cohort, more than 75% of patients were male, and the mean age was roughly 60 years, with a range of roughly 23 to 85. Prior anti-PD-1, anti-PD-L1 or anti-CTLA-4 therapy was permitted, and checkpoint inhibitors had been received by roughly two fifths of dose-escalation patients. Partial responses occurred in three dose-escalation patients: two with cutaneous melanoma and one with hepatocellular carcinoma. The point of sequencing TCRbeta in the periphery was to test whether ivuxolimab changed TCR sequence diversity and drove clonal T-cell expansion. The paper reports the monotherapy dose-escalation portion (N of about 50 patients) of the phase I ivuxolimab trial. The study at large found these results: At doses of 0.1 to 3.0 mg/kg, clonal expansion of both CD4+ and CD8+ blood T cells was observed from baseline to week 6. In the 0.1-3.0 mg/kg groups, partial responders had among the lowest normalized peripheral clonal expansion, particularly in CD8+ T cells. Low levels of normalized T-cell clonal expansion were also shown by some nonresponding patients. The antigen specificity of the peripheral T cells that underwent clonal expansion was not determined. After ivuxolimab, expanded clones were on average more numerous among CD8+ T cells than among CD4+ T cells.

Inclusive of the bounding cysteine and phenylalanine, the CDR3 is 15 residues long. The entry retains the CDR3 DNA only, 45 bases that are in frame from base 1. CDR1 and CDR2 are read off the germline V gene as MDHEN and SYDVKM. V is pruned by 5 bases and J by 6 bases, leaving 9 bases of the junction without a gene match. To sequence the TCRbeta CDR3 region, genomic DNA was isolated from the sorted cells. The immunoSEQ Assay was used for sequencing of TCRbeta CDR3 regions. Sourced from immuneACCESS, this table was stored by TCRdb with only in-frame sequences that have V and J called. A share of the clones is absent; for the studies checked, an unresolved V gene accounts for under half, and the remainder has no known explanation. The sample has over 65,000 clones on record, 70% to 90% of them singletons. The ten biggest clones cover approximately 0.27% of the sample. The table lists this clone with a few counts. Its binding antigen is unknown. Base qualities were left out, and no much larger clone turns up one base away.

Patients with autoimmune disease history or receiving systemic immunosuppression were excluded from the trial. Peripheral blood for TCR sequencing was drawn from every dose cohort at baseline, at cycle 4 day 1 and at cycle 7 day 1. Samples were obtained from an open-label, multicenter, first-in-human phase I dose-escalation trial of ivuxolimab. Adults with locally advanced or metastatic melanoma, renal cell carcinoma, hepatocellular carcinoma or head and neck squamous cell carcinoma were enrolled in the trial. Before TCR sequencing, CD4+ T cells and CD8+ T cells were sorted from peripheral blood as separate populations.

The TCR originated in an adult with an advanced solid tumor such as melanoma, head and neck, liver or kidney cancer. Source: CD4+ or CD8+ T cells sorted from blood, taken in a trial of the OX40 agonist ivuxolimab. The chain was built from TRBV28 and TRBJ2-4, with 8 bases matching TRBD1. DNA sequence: TGTGCCAGCAGTAAACGGACAGGGCGGGGAAACATTCAGTACTTC. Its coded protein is CASSKRTGRGNIQYF.